These 19 T cell receptor beta chains came from one sample sequenced in a study of Tregs in tolerant kidney transplant recipients. Mixed chimerism was transient after nonmyeloablative marrow transplants from related graft donors. Sequencing was performed with immunoSEQ multiplex PCR; in TCRdb, only in-frame clones are kept and a portion is missing. This sample contains tens of thousands of clones. The sample here was CD4+ T cells from blood (PBMCs), taken 24 months after the transplant. These receptors all stem from a human patient who received a combined kidney and bone marrow transplant. Certain T cells may be donor cells from the graft.

Worth noting for this clone: From the germline J gene comes the end of the CDR3, since the read stops 3 residues before it. The chain carries TRBV7-2 and TRBJ2-1; tentatively, D is TRBD1 (6 bases). Germline CDR1 and CDR2: SGHTA and FQGNSA. The length of the CDR3 is 15 residues. With 3 bases removed from V and 0 bases from J, the gap between germline ends came to 9 bases. CDR3 in amino acids: CASSFDRTSYNEQFF. The sequenced part of the CDR3 DNA is TGTGCCAGCAGCTTCGACAGGACCTCCTACAATGAG.

Worth noting for this clone: The read finishes 3 residues shy of the CDR3 end, and the germline J gene is used to complete it. This chain links TRBV6-1 with TRBJ2-5; D gene unclear. Trimming removed 4 bases from V and 2 bases from J, with 8 bases in between. The CDR3 has 13 amino acids. Germline V gene data show CDR1 as MNHNS and CDR2 as SASEGT. The chain's CDR3 is CASSGQEQETQYF. CDR3 DNA (partial): TGTGCCAGCAGTGGCCAGGAGCAAGAGACC.

Worth noting for this clone: Read coverage stops 3 residues before the CDR3 terminus; the germline J gene supplies the remainder. The chain employs TRBV6-2 or TRBV6-3 and TRBJ1-6; 7 bases line up with TRBD1. This CDR3 is built from 14 residues. V lost 8 bases, J lost 10 bases, and 11 bases stayed unmatched. The germline V gene encodes CDR1 MNHEY and CDR2 SVGEGT. This CDR3 reads CASVPTGSESPLHF. Partial CDR3 DNA: TGTGCCAGCGTCCCGACAGGGAGCGAGTCACCC.

Comment on this clone: The CDR3 end falls 3 residues outside the read, so it is completed with the germline J gene. This chain uses TRBV2 with TRBJ1-3; TRBD1 matches 12 bases. The CDR3 loop spans 16 amino acids. Germline V gene lookup returns CDR1 SNHLY and CDR2 FYNNEI. J gave up 4 bases and V 6 bases, and 7 bases lay outside the gene matches. CDR3 DNA, as far as it was read: TGTGCCAGCAGCGCGACGGGACAGGGGGCGGGAAACACC. Translation: CASSATGQGAGNT. The complete CDR3 sequence is CASSATGQGAGNTIYF.

Notes on this clone: From the germline J gene comes the end of the CDR3, since the read stops 3 residues before it. V usage is TRBV4-1 and J usage is TRBJ1-4, with a weak D call TRBD1 (6 bases). Germline V gene sequence: CDR1 MGHRA, CDR2 YSYEKL. The CDR3 loop spans 18 amino acids. CDR3 loop: CASSQDPFDRTYNGKLFF. Incomplete CDR3 DNA: TGCGCCAGCAGCCAAGATCCCTTCGACAGGACCTATAATGGGAAA.

About this clone: Read data end 3 residues before the CDR3 end; the end is taken from the germline J gene. The chain links TRBV5-1 to TRBJ2-5; TRBD2 agrees at 12 bases. Germline V gene data show CDR1 as SGHRS and CDR2 as YFSETQ. This CDR3 spans 15 amino acids. V was pared by 4 bases and J by 4 bases, with 5 bases of the junction left unmatched. CDR3 residues: CASSGLAGRGETQYF. CDR3 bases read: TGCGCCAGCAGCGGACTAGCGGGACGGGGAGAGACC.

A remark on this clone: The read falls 3 residues short of the CDR3 end, and the missing part is taken from the germline J gene. This rearrangement joins TRBV18 to TRBJ2-7; D may be TRBD1 or TRBD2 (5 bases each). Germline lookup yields CDR1 KGHSH and CDR2 LQKENI. The germline V and J ends were trimmed by 0 bases and 3 bases, with 15 bases remaining between them. This CDR3 comprises 16 residues. CDR3 sequence: CASSPPRGAKDYEQYF. The sequenced CDR3 bases are TGTGCCAGCTCACCACCGAGAGGGGCAAAGGACTACGAG.

Concerning this clone: The read comes to an end 3 residues before the CDR3 does, leaving the germline J gene to fill in the end. This chain uses TRBV11-3 with TRBJ2-1; TRBD2 agrees at 10 bases. From germline, CDR1 is SGHNT and CDR2 YENEEA. J was trimmed by 7 bases and V by 6 bases; bases with no gene match: 9. CDR3 size: 15 residues. The CDR3 sequence is CASSSSGSWGNEQFF. CDR3 DNA, as far as it was read: TGTGCCAGCAGTTCTAGCGGGAGTTGGGGGAATGAG.

Remarks on this clone: The read terminates 3 residues ahead of where the CDR3 ends, so the germline J gene completes it. V and J are TRBV12-3 or TRBV12-4 and TRBJ2-7, with D possibly being TRBD1 (5 bases). The length of the CDR3 is 13 residues. V lost 3 bases and J lost 5, with 11 bases in between. CDR3 protein: CASSLQGPHEQYF. The DNA read from the CDR3 is TGTGCCAGCAGTTTGCAGGGTCCCCACGAG.

CDR3 loop: CASSPSVAGATDTQYF. CDR3 bases read: TGTGCCAGTAGTCCCTCGGTAGCGGGCGCCACAGATACG. The J gene is TRBJ2-3, the V gene TRBV19, with 7 bases matching TRBD2. The CDR3 is cut off 3 residues early in the read; its end comes from the germline J gene. The J segment lost 2 bases and the V segment lost 5 bases, leaving 10 bases of the junction unmatched. The CDR3 runs 16 residues. Per the germline V gene, CDR1 is LNHDA and CDR2 is SQIVND (reference sequence). Complete variable domain (other parts from reference TRBV19 and TRBJ2-3): DGGITQSPKYLFRKEGQNVTLSCEQNLNHDAMYWYRQDPGQGLRLIYYSQIVNDFQKGDIAEGYSVSREKKESFPLTVTSAQKNPTAFYLCASSPSVAGATDTQYFGPGTRLTVL.

Worth noting for this clone: With the read ending 3 residues before the CDR3 end, the germline J gene is used to fill in that end. This chain links TRBV4-1 with TRBJ2-1; 10 bases agree with TRBD1. The V gene's germline CDR1 is MGHRA and CDR2 YSYEKL. There are 15 residues in the CDR3. V was pared by 5 bases and J by 2 bases, with 3 bases of the junction left unmatched. CDR3 in amino acids: CASSIDRGPYNEQFF. The CDR3 DNA, read in part, is TGCGCCAGCAGCATCGACAGGGGGCCCTACAATGAG.

Of note for this clone: The read ends 3 residues early relative to the CDR3; the germline J gene fills the gap. The chain recombines TRBV29-1 with TRBJ2-7; TRBD1 agrees at 9 bases. The V gene's germline CDR1 is SQVTM and CDR2 ANQGSEA. CDR3 length: 12 amino acids. With 7 bases clipped from V and 3 bases from J, the junction kept 4 bases outside the gene matches. Partial CDR3 DNA: TGCAGCGGGGGACAGGGTTACTACGAG. It is translated as CSGGQGYYE. The whole CDR3 region reads CSGGQGYYEQYF.

In regard to this clone: With the read ending 3 residues before the CDR3 end, the germline J gene is used to fill in that end. The rearrangement uses TRBV20-1 and TRBJ2-3; D is uncertain. Per the germline V gene, CDR1 is DFQATT and CDR2 is SNEGSKA (reference sequence). The CDR3 has 13 residues. CDR3 amino acids: CRARAAQQDTQYF. The sequenced part of the CDR3 DNA is TGCAGAGCAAGGGCCGCGCAACAAGATACG.

As concerns this clone: From the germline J gene comes the end of the CDR3, since the read stops 3 residues before it. V is TRBV19 and J is TRBJ1-1; D uncertain. This CDR3 region has 13 residues. V was shortened by 3 bases and J by 5 bases, with 10 bases between the two germline ends. Germline V CDR1 and CDR2: LNHDA, SQIVND (reference sequence). The CDR3 is CASSMKVTTEAFF. The part of the CDR3 DNA that was read is TGTGCCAGTAGTATGAAAGTGACAACTGAA.

Comment on this clone: The read ends 3 residues shy of where the CDR3 ends; the end is completed using the germline J gene. V usage is TRBV2 and J usage is TRBJ1-4; 8 nucleotides align to TRBD1. The CDR3 is made up of 16 amino acids. CDR1 and CDR2 from the germline V gene are SNHLY and FYNNEI. Trimming cost V 4 bases and J 0 bases; bases outside gene matches: 4. The CDR3 bases that were read are TGTGCCAGCAGTGGACAGGGGCCAACAACTAATGAAAAA. Its protein product is CASSGQGPTTNEK. From start to end, the CDR3 is CASSGQGPTTNEKLFF.

As concerns this clone: The DNA ends 3 residues before the CDR3 does, and the rest of the CDR3 is filled in from the germline J gene. The chain recombines TRBV5-1 with TRBJ1-1, with D maybe TRBD1 (6 bases). There are 15 residues in the CDR3. Trimming left V 2 bases short and J 0 bases short, with 11 bases between. Germline V gene sequence: CDR1 SGHRS, CDR2 YFSETQ. CDR3 DNA (partial): TGCGCCAGCAGCTTTTGGTCAGGGGTGAACACTGAA. The encoded protein is CASSFWSGVNTE. The full CDR3 reads CASSFWSGVNTEAFF.

With respect to this clone: The read terminates 3 residues before the CDR3 end, so the remaining end is supplied by the germline J gene. The chain joins TRBV19 to TRBJ2-3; 9 bases map to TRBD1. The CDR3 length is 16 residues. V was pared by 7 bases and J by 4 bases, with 12 bases of the junction left unmatched. Germline V gene data show CDR1 as LNHDA and CDR2 as SQIVND (reference sequence). CDR3 protein: CASKSNRGLVSDTQYF. The sequenced CDR3 bases are TGTGCCAGTAAATCAAACAGGGGGCTAGTATCAGATACG.

Note on this clone: The read terminates 3 residues before the CDR3 end, so the remaining end is supplied by the germline J gene. The chain joins TRBV5-1 to TRBJ2-7, with 7 bases identical to TRBD1. Germline CDR1 and CDR2: SGHRS and YFSETQ. V was pared by 4 bases and J by 1 base, with 8 bases of the junction left unmatched. The CDR3 has 15 residues. The CDR3 region is CASSTSTGISYEQYF. The part of the CDR3 DNA that was read is TGCGCCAGCAGCACTTCGACAGGGATATCCTACGAG.

Turning to this clone: The read finishes 3 residues shy of the CDR3 end, and the germline J gene is used to complete it. The chain joins TRBV20-1 to TRBJ1-4, with D perhaps matching TRBD1 (6 bases). This CDR3 is 13 amino acids long. The germline V gene has CDR1 DFQATT and CDR2 SNEGSKA (reference sequence). Trimming cost V 4 bases and J 7 bases, with 13 bases left between them. The sequenced CDR3 bases are TGCAGTGCTACAGGGGATTGGGTTGAAAAA. Translation: CSATGDWVEK. From start to end, the CDR3 is CSATGDWVEKLFF.